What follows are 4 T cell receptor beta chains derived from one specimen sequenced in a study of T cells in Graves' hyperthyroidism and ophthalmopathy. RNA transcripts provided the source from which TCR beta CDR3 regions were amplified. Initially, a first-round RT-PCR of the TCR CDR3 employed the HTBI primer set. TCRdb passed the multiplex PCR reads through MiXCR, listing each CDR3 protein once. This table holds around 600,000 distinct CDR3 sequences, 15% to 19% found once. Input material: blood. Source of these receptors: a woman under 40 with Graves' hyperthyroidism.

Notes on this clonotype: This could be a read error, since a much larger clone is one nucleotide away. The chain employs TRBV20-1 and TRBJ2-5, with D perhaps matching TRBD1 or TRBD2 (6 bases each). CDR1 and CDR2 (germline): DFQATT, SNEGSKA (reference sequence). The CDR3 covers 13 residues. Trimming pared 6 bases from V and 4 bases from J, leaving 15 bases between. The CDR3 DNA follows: TGCAGTGCCGGGGGCTATGGTGGAGAGACCCAGTACTTC. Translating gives CSAGGYGGETQYF.

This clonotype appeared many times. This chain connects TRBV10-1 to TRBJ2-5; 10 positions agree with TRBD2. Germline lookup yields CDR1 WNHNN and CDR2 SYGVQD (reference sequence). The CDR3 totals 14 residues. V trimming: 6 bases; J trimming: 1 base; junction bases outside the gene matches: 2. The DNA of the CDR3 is TGCGCCAGCAGCCCTAGCGGGAGCCAAGAGACCCAGTACTTC. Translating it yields CASSPSGSQETQYF.

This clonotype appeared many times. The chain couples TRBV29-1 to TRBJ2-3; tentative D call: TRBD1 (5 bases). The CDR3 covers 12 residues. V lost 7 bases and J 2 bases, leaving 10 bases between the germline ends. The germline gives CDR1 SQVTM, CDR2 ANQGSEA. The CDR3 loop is CSEGHSTDTQYF. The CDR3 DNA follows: TGCAGCGAGGGGCATTCCACAGATACGCAGTATTTT.

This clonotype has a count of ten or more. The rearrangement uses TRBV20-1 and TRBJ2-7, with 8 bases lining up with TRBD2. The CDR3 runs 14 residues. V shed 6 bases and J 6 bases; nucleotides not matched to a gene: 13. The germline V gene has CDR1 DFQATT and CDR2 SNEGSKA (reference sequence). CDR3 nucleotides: TGCAGTGCGGGGGCCCCGGGACTAGTAAGCGAGCAGTACTTC. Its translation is CSAGAPGLVSEQYF.